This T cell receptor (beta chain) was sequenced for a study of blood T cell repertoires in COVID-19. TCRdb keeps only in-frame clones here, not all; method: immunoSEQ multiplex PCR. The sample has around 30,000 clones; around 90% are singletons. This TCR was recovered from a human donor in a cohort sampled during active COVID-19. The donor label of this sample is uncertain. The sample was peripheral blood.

CDR3 region: CAWSPGQSNEQFF. The CDR3 nucleotides are TGTGCCTGGAGCCCGGGACAGTCCAATGAGCAGTTCTTC. J is TRBJ2-1 and V is TRBV30; 7 nucleotides align to TRBD1. Trimming took 3 bases from V and 6 from J; bases not matched to a gene: 5. Germline assignment: CDR1 GTSNPN and CDR2 SVGIG (reference sequence). The CDR3 contains 13 residues.